The clone carrying this T cell receptor beta chain has a single count. Its specificity is not known. Blood collection times were about day -28 and days 30, 100, 180 posttransplant. This table comes from immunoSEQ multiplex PCR, and its TCRdb copy is limited to in-frame clones, with some not included. The data contain around 9,800 clones, around nine tenths of them singletons. The data stem from a study of T cell clonotyping in hematopoietic cell transplantation. With 6 bases removed from V and 4 bases from J, the gap between germline ends came to 12 bases. Germline V gives CDR1 MNHEY, CDR2 SVGAGI. CDR3 length: 13 amino acids. Regarding the study as a whole: Graft donor and pretransplant recipient Inverse Simpson Index values predicted broader posttransplant TCR diversity. Recipient TCR diversity dropped after transplant; expanded clonotypes rose from day 30 to 180.

This sequence was found in a male patient aged 60 to 75 who had an allogeneic stem cell transplant from an unrelated donor, so the T cells may come from the graft donor. Some clones in this sample may be carry-over from other donors' samples. The sequencing here drew on PBMCs, taken 180 days after allogeneic stem cell transplant. The V and J genes are TRBV6-5 and TRBJ1-1; no firm D call. The chain's CDR3 is CASSPHEGTEAFF. The CDR3 DNA sequence: TGTGCCAGCAGCCCTCACGAGGGCACTGAAGCTTTCTTT.